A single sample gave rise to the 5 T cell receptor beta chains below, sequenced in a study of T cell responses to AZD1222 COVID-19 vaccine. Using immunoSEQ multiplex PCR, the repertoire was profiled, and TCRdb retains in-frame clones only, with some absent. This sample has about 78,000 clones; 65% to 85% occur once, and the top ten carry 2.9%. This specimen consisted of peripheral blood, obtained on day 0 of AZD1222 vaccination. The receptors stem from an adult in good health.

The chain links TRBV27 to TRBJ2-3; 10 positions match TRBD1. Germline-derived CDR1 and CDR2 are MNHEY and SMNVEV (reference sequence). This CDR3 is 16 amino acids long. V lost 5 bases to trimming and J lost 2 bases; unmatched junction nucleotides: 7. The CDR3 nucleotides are TGTGCCAGCAGTCCGGGACAGGGGACCCCCACAGATACGCAGTATTTT. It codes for CASSPGQGTPTDTQYF.

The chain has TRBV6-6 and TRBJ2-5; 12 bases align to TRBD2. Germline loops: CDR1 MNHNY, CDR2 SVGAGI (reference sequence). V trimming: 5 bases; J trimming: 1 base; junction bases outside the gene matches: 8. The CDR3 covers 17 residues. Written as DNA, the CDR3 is TGTGCCAGCAGTCGAGGACTAGCGGGGAGTCCCCAAGAGACCCAGTACTTC. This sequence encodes CASSRGLAGSPQETQYF.

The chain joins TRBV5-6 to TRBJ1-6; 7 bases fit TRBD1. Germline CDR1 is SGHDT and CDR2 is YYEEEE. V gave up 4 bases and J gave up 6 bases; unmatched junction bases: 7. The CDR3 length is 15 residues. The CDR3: CASSRDTGANSPLHF. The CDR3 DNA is TGTGCCAGCAGCCGGGATACAGGGGCTAATTCACCCCTCCACTTT.

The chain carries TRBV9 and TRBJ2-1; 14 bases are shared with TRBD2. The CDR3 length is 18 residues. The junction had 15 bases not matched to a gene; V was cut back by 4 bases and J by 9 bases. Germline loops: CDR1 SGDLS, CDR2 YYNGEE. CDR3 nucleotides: TGTGCCAGCAGCTCCCCCCCTGGACTAGCGGGGGGCGAGGGTGAGCAGTTCTTC. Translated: CASSSPPGLAGGEGEQFF.

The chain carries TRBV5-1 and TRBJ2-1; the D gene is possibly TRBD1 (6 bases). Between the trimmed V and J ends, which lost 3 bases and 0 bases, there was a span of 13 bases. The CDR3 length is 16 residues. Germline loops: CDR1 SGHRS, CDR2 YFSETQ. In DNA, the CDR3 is TGCGCCAGCAGCTCCTCAGGGGCGAACTCCTACAATGAGCAGTTCTTC. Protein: CASSSSGANSYNEQFF.